Listed here are 32 T cell receptor beta chains from one sample, sequenced in a study of blood T cell repertoires in COVID-19. The repertoire was sequenced with immunoSEQ multiplex PCR; TCRdb's copy has only in-frame clones and lacks some. Of 200,000 to 250,000 clones in the sample, around 89% were seen once. Sequences were obtained from peripheral blood. The source is a man aged 65 to 85 with acute or convalescent COVID-19.

This rearrangement joins TRBV4-1 to TRBJ2-3; 13 bases are shared with TRBD2. Trimming removed 1 base from V and 7 bases from J; junction bases left unmatched: 8. This CDR3 is built from 17 residues. Germline CDR1 and CDR2: MGHRA and YSYEKL. The CDR3 region has the DNA TGCGCCAGCAGCCAAGTCTGGACTAGCGGGAGTCCTCATACGCAGTATTTT. Its translation is CASSQVWTSGSPHTQYF.

The chain couples TRBV28 to TRBJ2-7; D may be TRBD1 (8 bases). This CDR3 has 16 amino acids. V lost 3 bases and J lost 0, with 15 bases in between. Germline V lookup: CDR1 MDHEN, CDR2 SYDVKM. CDR3 in amino acids: CASSLEQGGTSYEQYF. The CDR3 DNA is TGTGCCAGCAGTTTGGAACAGGGGGGGACCTCCTACGAGCAGTACTTC. Full variable domain (rest looked up from reference TRBV28 and TRBJ2-7): DVKVTQSSRYLVKRTGEKVFLECVQDMDHENMFWYRQDPGLGLRLIYFSYDVKMKEKGDIPEGYSVSREKKERFSLILESASTNQTSMYLCASSLEQGGTSYEQYFGPGTRLTVT.

V is TRBV9 and J is TRBJ1-6; no reliable D call. From germline, CDR1 is SGDLS and CDR2 YYNGEE. The CDR3 contains 15 residues. V gave up 2 bases and J gave up 7 bases, with 13 bases separating them. The CDR3 sequence: CASSVLDSGNSPLHF. As DNA, the CDR3 is TGTGCCAGCAGCGTCTTGGATTCGGGGAATTCACCCCTCCACTTT.

The chain recombines TRBV9 with TRBJ2-3; 12 bases match TRBD2. Germline assignment: CDR1 SGDLS and CDR2 YYNGEE. This CDR3 is 15 amino acids long. Trimming cost V 3 bases and J 4 bases; bases outside gene matches: 3. The CDR3 DNA follows: TGTGCCAGCAGCGATACTAGCGGGAGGTCAGATACGCAGTATTTT. Translating it yields CASSDTSGRSDTQYF.

The V call is TRBV10-3, the J call TRBJ2-7, with 9 bases lining up with TRBD1. Looked up from germline, CDR1 is ENHRY and CDR2 is SYGVKD. V gave up 4 bases and J gave up 2 bases; unmatched junction bases: 6. The CDR3 is 15 residues long. The CDR3 coding sequence is TGTGCCATCAGTGTAACGGGACAGGGAACCTACGAGCAGTACTTC. Protein: CAISVTGQGTYEQYF.

This clone came up once. The J gene is TRBJ1-4, the V gene TRBV28; 10 bases align to TRBD1. V dropped 6 bases and J dropped 5; count of bases not matched to a gene: 9. Per germline, CDR1 MDHEN and CDR2 SYDVKM. The CDR3 covers 16 residues. CDR3 bases: TGTGCCAGCAGAGCATCCCCGGGACAGGGGAATGAAAAACTGTTTTTT. Its translation: CASRASPGQGNEKLFF.

This chain joins TRBV3-1 (or the pseudogene TRBV3-2) and TRBJ1-5; possibly TRBD1 for D (5 bases). Germline-derived CDR1 and CDR2 are LGHDT and YNNKEL (reference sequence). The CDR3 is 17 amino acids. V was shortened by 5 bases and J by 0 bases, with 17 bases between the two germline ends. CDR3 residues: CASSATGGGNSNQPQHF. DNA for the CDR3: TGTGCCAGCAGCGCAACCGGGGGGGGTAATAGCAATCAGCCCCAGCATTTT.

The rearrangement joins TRBV30 to TRBJ2-7; D gene unclear. Trimming shortened V by 3 bases and J by 0 bases, and 9 bases separated the two germline ends. Germline values: CDR1 GTSNPN, CDR2 SVGIG (reference sequence). The CDR3 spans 13 residues. The CDR3 DNA reads TGTGCCTGGAGGCCTCGGAGCTCCTACGAGCAGTACTTC. Its translation: CAWRPRSSYEQYF.

This chain uses TRBV7-2 with TRBJ1-5; tentative D call: TRBD1 (6 bases). This CDR3 contains 14 residues. Germline assignment: CDR1 SGHTA and CDR2 FQGNSA. V was clipped by 5 bases and J by 9 bases, with 17 bases between them. DNA for the CDR3: TGTGCCAGCAGCCCAACGGCGGCAGGGGTGCCCCAGCATTTT. The encoded protein is CASSPTAAGVPQHF.

V and J are TRBV6-1 and TRBJ1-2, with D unresolved. This CDR3 region has 14 residues. Trimming cost V 1 base and J 13 bases, with 19 bases left between them. CDR1 MNHNS and CDR2 SASEGT come from the germline V gene. The CDR3 is CASSEGTAPWRGTF. The CDR3 bases are TGTGCCAGCAGTGAAGGGACGGCCCCTTGGCGGGGCACCTTC.

This chain uses TRBV5-6 with TRBJ2-7, with 7 bases fitting TRBD1. J lost 0 bases, V lost 1 base, and 4 bases had no gene match. Germline values: CDR1 SGHDT, CDR2 YYEEEE. The CDR3 runs 15 residues. For the CDR3, the DNA is TGTGCCAGCAGCTTGACAGGGGCGACCTCCTACGAGCAGTACTTC. As protein: CASSLTGATSYEQYF.

This clone was counted between two and nine times. The V call is TRBV7-2, the J call TRBJ2-2; 7 nucleotides align to TRBD2. V lost 4 bases and J lost 1; bases outside the gene matches: 3. Germline V gene data show CDR1 as SGHTA and CDR2 as FQGNSA. CDR3 length equals 15 residues. As DNA, the CDR3 is TGTGCCAGCAGCTCATTAGCGGGGAACACCGGGGAGCTGTTTTTT. This gives the protein CASSSLAGNTGELFF. The variable domain in full, completed from reference TRBV7-2 and TRBJ2-2, reads GAGVSQSPSNKVTEKGKDVELRCDPISGHTALYWYRQSLGQGLEFLIYFQGNSAPDKSGLPSDRFSAERTGGSVSTLTIQRTQQEDSAVYLCASSSLAGNTGELFFGEGSRLTVL.

The V and J genes are TRBV28 and TRBJ1-4; 8 nucleotides line up with TRBD1. After removal of 8 bases from V and 5 bases from J, the junction contained 4 bases not matched to a gene. The CDR3 spans 13 residues. Germline CDR1 MDHEN, CDR2 SYDVKM. The CDR3 loop is CASGRQGNEKLFF. The CDR3, as DNA: TGTGCCAGCGGTCGACAGGGGAATGAAAAACTGTTTTTT. The variable domain in full, completed from reference TRBV28 and TRBJ1-4, reads DVKVTQSSRYLVKRTGEKVFLECVQDMDHENMFWYRQDPGLGLRLIYFSYDVKMKEKGDIPEGYSVSREKKERFSLILESASTNQTSMYLCASGRQGNEKLFFGSGTQLSVL.

This clone was seen a single time. The chain combines TRBV7-9 with TRBJ1-6; 7 bases fit TRBD1. Germline CDR1 and CDR2: SEHNR and FQNEAQ (reference sequence). CDR3 size: 14 residues. V gave up 3 bases and J gave up 5 bases; unmatched junction bases: 1. The CDR3 is CASSFGTDNSPLHF. The CDR3 DNA is TGTGCCAGCAGCTTCGGGACAGATAATTCACCCCTCCACTTT.

This rearrangement joins TRBV5-4 to TRBJ1-2; perhaps TRBD1 as D (5 bases). Germline V gene data show CDR1 as SGHNT and CDR2 as YYREEE (reference sequence). Trimming stripped 3 bases from V and 2 bases from J, with 14 bases between. There are 15 residues in the CDR3. CDR3 bases: TGTGCCAGCAGCTCAGGGATCGATAAGAACTATGGCTACACCTTC. Amino acids: CASSSGIDKNYGYTF.

The chain uses TRBV19 and TRBJ1-2, with 7 bases fitting TRBD1. Germline V gene data show CDR1 as LNHDA and CDR2 as SQIVND (reference sequence). The CDR3 length is 15 residues. V was pared by 4 bases and J by 2 bases, with 7 bases of the junction left unmatched. The CDR3 nucleotides read TGTGCCAGTAGTAGTTACCCGGGACAGAACTATGGCTACACCTTC. Protein product: CASSSYPGQNYGYTF.

The rearrangement joins TRBV11-2 to TRBJ2-1, with 12 bases aligning to TRBD2. Germline lookup yields CDR1 SGHAT and CDR2 FQNNGV. The ends lost 4 bases at V and 9 bases at J; junction bases unmatched: 7. CDR3 length equals 15 residues. The CDR3 DNA is TGTGCCAGCAGCTCGACTAGCGGGAGTCGAGGTGAGCAGTTCTTC. Translating gives CASSSTSGSRGEQFF.

This chain connects TRBV29-1 to TRBJ1-1; TRBD1 might be the D (6 bases). This CDR3 has 13 amino acids. CDR1 is SQVTM and CDR2 is ANQGSEA in the germline V gene. V gave up 4 bases and J gave up 0 bases, with 9 bases separating them. The CDR3 sequence: CSVGWGLNTEAFF. The CDR3 DNA sequence: TGCAGCGTTGGTTGGGGGCTGAACACTGAAGCTTTCTTT.

The chain couples TRBV18 to TRBJ1-4, with D tentatively TRBD1 (6 bases). CDR3 length equals 15 residues. With 4 bases removed from V and 6 bases from J, the gap between germline ends came to 15 bases. Looked up from germline, CDR1 is KGHSH and CDR2 is LQKENI. DNA of the CDR3: TGTGCCAGCTCACTGTCAGGGGTTGGAGATGAAAAACTGTTTTTT. Amino acids: CASSLSGVGDEKLFF.

The gene calls are TRBV4-2 and TRBJ2-3; TRBD2 agrees at 8 bases. J was trimmed by 2 bases and V by 0 bases; bases with no gene match: 7. The CDR3 runs to 17 residues. Germline V gene lookup returns CDR1 LGHNA and CDR2 YNFKEQ. CDR3 residues: CASSQDGLAGLTDTQYF. The CDR3 DNA is TGTGCCAGCAGCCAAGATGGTCTAGCGGGTCTCACAGATACGCAGTATTTT.

In this sample, this clone turned up a few times. The gene calls are TRBV6-4 and TRBJ2-1; TRBD1 matches 10 bases. The CDR3 extends over 16 amino acids. Germline V gene lookup returns CDR1 MRHNA and CDR2 SNTAGT. Trimming took 8 bases from V and 6 from J; bases not matched to a gene: 13. Here the CDR3 DNA reads TGTGCCAGCTCTAACCTACCGGGACAGGGGTCCAATGAGCAGTTCTTC. This encodes CASSNLPGQGSNEQFF.

In DNA, the CDR3 is TGTGCCAGCAGTGACCGGACAGGTCTGAACACTGAAGCTTTCTTT. Its protein product is CASSDRTGLNTEAFF. The rearrangement joins TRBV25-1 to TRBJ1-1, with 7 bases that match TRBD1. Germline V gene sequence: CDR1 MGHDK, CDR2 SYGVNS. Trimming took 3 bases from V and 0 from J; bases not matched to a gene: 4. The CDR3 sequence is 15 residues long. The whole variable domain, remainder taken from reference TRBV25-1 and TRBJ1-1, is EADIYQTPRYLVIGTGKKITLECSQTMGHDKMYWYQQDPGMELHLIHYSYGVNSTEKGDLSSESTVSRIRTEHFPLTLESARPSHTSQYLCASSDRTGLNTEAFFGQGTRLTVV.

The chain is built from TRBV4-2 and TRBJ1-2, with 12 positions matching TRBD1. Germline CDR1 reads LGHNA; CDR2 reads YNFKEQ. J lost 4 bases, V lost 0 bases, and 6 bases had no gene match. The CDR3 covers 17 residues. The CDR3 here is CASSQERGTGGIYGYTF. CDR3 nucleotide sequence: TGTGCCAGCAGCCAAGAAAGGGGGACAGGGGGCATCTATGGCTACACCTTC.

The V and J genes are TRBV10-3 and TRBJ1-3, with D possibly TRBD1 on 5 matching bases. The CDR3 is 13 amino acids. V lost 2 bases and J 8 bases, leaving 10 bases between the germline ends. Germline assignment: CDR1 ENHRY and CDR2 SYGVKD. The CDR3 DNA reads as TGTGCCATCAGTGAGGGGGCTGGGTACACCATATATTTT. It translates to CAISEGAGYTIYF.

The rearrangement joins TRBV9 to TRBJ1-3; 8 bases are shared with TRBD1. The germline V gene has CDR1 SGDLS and CDR2 YYNGEE. The trim removed 3 bases at V and 9 bases at J, leaving 17 bases unmatched. This CDR3 region has 17 residues. In DNA form, the CDR3 reads TGTGCCAGCAGCGCTGATATTGGACAGGGCAAGGGGTTCACCATATATTTT. This gives the protein CASSADIGQGKGFTIYF.

The chain employs TRBV10-3 and TRBJ1-2; D ambiguous. The V gene lost 0 bases and the J gene lost 7 bases, with 6 bases spanning the gap. The CDR3 spans 12 residues. The V gene's germline CDR1 is ENHRY and CDR2 SYGVKD. CDR3 nucleotide sequence: TGTGCCATCAGTGAGTCGACGGGTGGCTACACCTTC. This sequence encodes CAISESTGGYTF.

In this sample, this clone turned up once. The chain carries TRBV19 and TRBJ2-1, with TRBD1 matching 9 bases. Per the germline V gene, CDR1 is LNHDA and CDR2 is SQIVND (reference sequence). This CDR3 has 14 residues. The V and J ends lost 2 bases and 9 bases, in that order; junction bases with no gene match: 5. The CDR3 nucleotides are TGTGCCAGTAGTATAACAGGGGGCACAGGTGAGCAGTTCTTC. Its protein is CASSITGGTGEQFF. Drawing the rest from reference TRBV19 and TRBJ2-1, the complete variable domain is DGGITQSPKYLFRKEGQNVTLSCEQNLNHDAMYWYRQDPGQGLRLIYYSQIVNDFQKGDIAEGYSVSREKKESFPLTVTSAQKNPTAFYLCASSITGGTGEQFFGPGTRLTVL.

The chain carries TRBV19 and TRBJ1-2; 7 nucleotides line up with TRBD1. CDR3 length: 15 amino acids. J was trimmed by 1 base and V by 11 bases; bases with no gene match: 13. CDR1 and CDR2 (germline): LNHDA, SQIVND (reference sequence). CDR3 coding DNA: TGTGCCTCTCAGGAACAGGGGAAACTTAACTATGGCTACACCTTC. This translates into CASQEQGKLNYGYTF.

The rearrangement joins TRBV10-2 to TRBJ2-7; 8 bases agree with TRBD1. CDR3 length: 15 amino acids. V gave up 7 bases and J gave up 4 bases; unmatched junction bases: 12. Germline CDR1 reads WSHSY; CDR2 reads SAAADI. CDR3 protein: CASKVGQGKIYEQYF. CDR3 coding DNA: TGCGCCAGCAAGGTTGGACAGGGTAAAATATACGAGCAGTACTTC.

This chain uses TRBV12-3 or TRBV12-4 with TRBJ1-5, with 7 bases matching TRBD1. V gave up 4 bases and J gave up 6 bases; unmatched junction bases: 3. The CDR3 has 13 residues. The CDR3 here is CASSSRGLQPQHF. CDR3 nucleotide sequence: TGTGCCAGCAGTTCAAGGGGGCTTCAGCCCCAGCATTTT.

V usage is TRBV28 and J usage is TRBJ2-1; maybe TRBD2 (7 bases). Germline CDR1 reads MDHEN; CDR2 reads SYDVKM. Trimming took off 4 bases at V and 3 bases at J, with 16 bases between the two ends. The CDR3 is 16 residues long. Here the CDR3 reads CASSSTGGQNYNEQFF. The CDR3 nucleotides read TGTGCCAGCAGTTCGACCGGGGGGCAAAACTACAATGAGCAGTTCTTC.

V usage is TRBV21-1 and J usage is TRBJ2-3; the table calls TRBD2, which could not be checked here. TRBV21-1 is a listed pseudogene. CDR3 length equals 16 residues. DNA of the CDR3: TGTGCCAGCAGCCTTATCCGAGCCTCTAGCACAGATACGCAGTATTTT. Encoded protein: CASSLIRASSTDTQYF.